Detailed here is one TCR beta chain. Time point specified: blood 2 weeks post-SBRT. Treatment meaning: 15 Gy SBRT to primary tumor, nephrectomy 4 weeks later. Trimming left V 3 bases short and J 5 bases short, with 11 bases between. This CDR3 region has 15 residues. From germline, CDR1 is LNHDA and CDR2 SQIVND (reference sequence). This record belongs to a study of radiation and T cells in renal cell carcinoma. This table comes from immunoSEQ multiplex PCR, and its TCRdb copy is limited to in-frame clones, with some not included. This sample yields 100,000 to 150,000 clones, of which roughly 91% are seen a single time; 5.8% belongs to the top ten.

The clonotype originates from a woman in her 70s with renal cell carcinoma. The chain combines TRBV19 with TRBJ1-6; weak D call: TRBD1 (5 bases). The source was blood, collected from a patient whose treatment included radiotherapy and nephrectomy. Here the CDR3 reads CASSIGAVDNSPLHF. The DNA of the CDR3 is TGTGCCAGTAGTATTGGGGCGGTCGATAATTCACCCCTCCACTTT.